A selection of T cell receptor beta chains follows, all from one sample in a study of patients and donors after allogeneic stem cell transplantation. Each CDR3 protein is one row after TCRdb ran MiXCR on the RT-PCR reads. Here the sample spans roughly 940,000 distinct CDR3 sequences, roughly 18% being singletons. The sequencing sample was made of blood, either unsorted or a sorted T cell fraction (not recorded which). These receptors came from a human donor who was either an allogeneic HSCT recipient or a stem cell or donor lymphocyte infusion donor (not recorded which). It is not recorded whose cells these are; they may come from a transplant donor. Each CDR3 is given with its conserved first and last residue. A D gene is named only where the DNA matches it firmly. The listing skips clone size in some rows; elsewhere it reads once, few, many or a size class.

>TRBJ2-7|NA|TRBV29-1|many
TGCAGCGTTGAGAAGCGTTACGAGCAGTACTTC
CSVEKRYEQYF
>TRBJ1-1|TRBD1|TRBV15|NA
TGTGCCACCAGCAGAGCAACCGGGACAGGGGGCACTGAAGCTTTCTTT
CATSRATGTGGTEAFF
>TRBJ1-1|TRBD1|TRBV29-1|NA
TGCAGCGTTGTTCTTAAAAGAGGGACAGGGGGGGGCACTGAAGCTTTCTTT
CSVVLKRGTGGGTEAFF
>TRBJ1-2|NA|TRBV25-1|NA
TGTGCCAGCAGTGCCCGGGGCCTCTATGGCTACACCTTC
CASSARGLYGYTF
>TRBJ1-3|NA|TRBV12-3/TRBV12-4|few
TGTGCCAGCAGTTTAGCGCGGGGGAACACCATATATTTT
CASSLARGNTIYF
>TRBJ2-7|TRBD2|TRBV3-1|NA
TGTGCCAGCAGCCCGTCCAGACTAGCGGGGAACTACGAGCAGTACTTC
CASSPSRLAGNYEQYF
>TRBJ2-1|NA|TRBV2|NA
TGTGCCAGCAGGTCCGCGGTCGCGGTAGGGCAGTTCTTC
CASRSAVAVGQFF
>TRBJ1-2|NA|TRBV12-3/TRBV12-4|NA
TGTGCCAGCAGTGGAGGGGTCTCGGTTAACTATGGCTACACCTTC
CASSGGVSVNYGYTF
>TRBJ2-2|TRBD1|TRBV7-9|few
TGTGCCAGCAGCCACCGGGACAGGGTCACCGGGGAGCTGTTTTTT
CASSHRDRVTGELFF
>TRBJ2-5|TRBD2|TRBV5-8|NA
TGTGCCAGCAGCGAGGAGCGGGGGCAAGAGACCCAGTACTTC
CASSEERGQETQYF
>TRBJ1-1|TRBD1|TRBV13|few
TGTGCCAGCAGCGACCGGACAGGCTACACTGAAGCTTTCTTT
CASSDRTGYTEAFF
>TRBJ1-2|TRBD1|TRBV24-1|few
TGTGCCACCAGTGACGCTACCGGGACAGGGGAGGATTACGGCTACACCTTC
CATSDATGTGEDYGYTF
>TRBJ2-7|TRBD1|TRBV9|few
TGTGCCAGCAGCCCCCCAGGAGGACAGGGGACCTACGAGCAGTACTTC
CASSPPGGQGTYEQYF
>TRBJ1-4|NA|TRBV27|few
TGTGCCAGCAGTTTAAGGGCCCGGGAGGAACTGTTTTTT
CASSLRAREELFF
>TRBJ1-5|TRBD1|TRBV27|NA
TGTGCCAGCAGTTTTAGAGGGCTCACAGGGGGCGATGGCAATCAGCCCCAGCATTTT
CASSFRGLTGGDGNQPQHF
>TRBJ2-7|TRBD1|TRBV27|NA
TGTGCCAGCACCTTCCTGGACAGGGTTGATACCGACGAGCAGTACTTC
CASTFLDRVDTDEQYF
>TRBJ2-6|NA|TRBV3-1|many
TGTGCCAGCAGCCAAGGCAGCTCTGGGGCCAACGTCCTGACTTTC
CASSQGSSGANVLTF
>TRBJ2-6|NA|TRBV20-1|NA
TGCAGTGCCGGGGGCGCCTCTGGGGCCAACGTCCTGACTTTC
CSAGGASGANVLTF
>TRBJ1-2|NA|TRBV2|few
TGTGCCAGCAGTGATACTTTTTTAGGGAGCTATGGCTACACCTTC
CASSDTFLGSYGYTF
>TRBJ2-2|TRBD2|TRBV5-1|many
TGCGCCAGCAGCCTAGCGGGGGTGAACACCGGGGAGCTGTTTTTT
CASSLAGVNTGELFF
>TRBJ1-6|NA|TRBV20-1|few
TGCAGTGCTAGGCCACCATTTAATAATTCACCCCTCCACTTT
CSARPPFNNSPLHF
>TRBJ2-3|TRBD2|TRBV12-3/TRBV12-4|NA
TGTGCCAGCAGATTAGCGGGGGGGCCTTATGATACGCAGTATTTT
CASRLAGGPYDTQYF
>TRBJ2-2|NA|TRBV2|few
TGTGCCAGCAGTGTCTGGCCGGGTAGTAACACCGGGGAGCTGTTTTTT
CASSVWPGSNTGELFF
>TRBJ2-3|NA|TRBV5-4|few
TGTGCCAGCACCCGCCGGAGCACAGATACGCAGTATTTT
CASTRRSTDTQYF
>TRBJ2-7|TRBD2|TRBV6-5|few
TGTGCCAGCAGTTACCAACCTAGCGGGGGGACCTACGAGCAGTACTTC
CASSYQPSGGTYEQYF
>TRBJ2-3|NA|TRBV5-1|many
TGCGCCAGCAGCTTGACGGCCATGGCAGATACGCAGTATTTT
CASSLTAMADTQYF
>TRBJ2-3|TRBD2|TRBV6-1|NA
TGTGCCCTCGGCGGGAGGGCCGAGGATGGGAAAGATACGCAGTATTTT
CALGGRAEDGKDTQYF
>TRBJ2-1|NA|TRBV15|NA
TGTGCCACCAGCCCTACTGCCGGGTTCTTATACAATGAGCAGTTCTTC
CATSPTAGFLYNEQFF
>TRBJ2-1|NA|TRBV12-3/TRBV12-4|many
TGTGCCAGCAGTCTCAGGGGAGCAGAGCAGTTCTTC
CASSLRGAEQFF